This T cell receptor beta chain was sequenced for a study of cytomegalovirus exposure and HLA in healthy donors. Study results and limitations: For cytomegalovirus status, the classifier reportedly gave diagnoses with high specificity and sensitivity.

CDR1 MNHEY and CDR2 SMNVEV come from the germline V gene (reference sequence). The CDR3 is 14 residues long. The germline V and J ends were trimmed by 7 bases and 6 bases, with 16 bases remaining between them. Both 60 Vbeta primers and 13 Jbeta primers went into the PCR. The table came from immunoSEQ multiplex PCR; TCRdb's copy has only in-frame clones and leaves some out. The table has roughly 100,000 clones, approximately 77% seen once. On this clone itself: The antigen is undetermined.

The chain couples TRBV27 to TRBJ2-1, with D unresolved. This TCR came from a male donor in good health and CMV-seropositive. The sequencing input was PBMCs. CDR3 in amino acids: CASNAVGIGNEQFF. CDR3 nucleotides: TGTGCCAGCAATGCGGTAGGAATTGGCAATGAGCAGTTCTTC.